The 21 T cell receptor beta chains reported below all come from one sample, sequenced in a study of blood T cells in healthy people across ages. Then a second PCR, running roughly 7 to 11 cycles, was carried out with a sample-barcoded 5' primer and a J-beta primer mix. TCRdb redid the calling of the 5' RACE reads with MiXCR, one entry per CDR3 protein. The sample consists of 850,000 to 1,300,000 distinct CDR3 sequences, around 45% of them appearing once. The specimen was blood. These receptors were collected from a woman aged 55-70 years in good health.

CDR3 coding DNA: TGTGCCAGCAGTTACGCCATGCCGGGGCAGTACAATGAGCAGTTCTTC. Translating gives CASSYAMPGQYNEQFF. The chain links TRBV6-2 or TRBV6-3 to TRBJ2-1, with D perhaps TRBD1 or TRBD2 (5 bases each). The CDR3 contains 16 residues. Germline CDR1 is MNHEY and CDR2 is SVGEGT. Trimming removed 2 bases at V and 4 bases at J, with 15 bases between.

Only a few counts were recorded for this clonotype. The gene calls are TRBV6-1 and TRBJ1-2; the D gene is possibly TRBD1 (5 bases). The CDR3 covers 16 residues. Deletions cut 1 base from V and 4 bases from J, with 16 bases between. Germline V gene lookup returns CDR1 MNHNS and CDR2 SASEGT. The CDR3 DNA reads as TGTGCCAGCAGTGAAGGGGCAGGGCACGGTACCTATGGCTACACCTTC. Its translation is CASSEGAGHGTYGYTF.

The CDR3 DNA reads as TGCAGTGCTAGAGCCCCGGGACTAGCAAACACAGATACGCAGTATTTT. It specifies CSARAPGLANTDTQYF. The chain joins TRBV20-1 to TRBJ2-3; 9 nucleotides line up with TRBD2. The CDR3 sequence is 16 residues long. V shed 1 base, J shed 2 bases, and the junction held 7 bases outside the gene matches. The germline gives CDR1 DFQATT, CDR2 SNEGSKA (reference sequence).

The rearrangement joins TRBV6-5 to TRBJ2-6; 8 positions agree with TRBD1. Germline loops: CDR1 MNHEY, CDR2 SVGAGI. V lost 4 bases, J lost 0 bases, and 11 bases stayed unmatched. This CDR3 is 19 amino acids long. In DNA, the CDR3 is TGTGCCAGCAGTTTGCGACAACAGGGGGTGGGCTCTGGGGCCAACGTCCTGACTTTC. This translates into CASSLRQQGVGSGANVLTF.

The genes are TRBV20-1 and TRBJ1-1; 8 bases match TRBD1. CDR1 DFQATT and CDR2 SNEGSKA come from the germline V gene (reference sequence). V shed 3 bases and J 0 bases; nucleotides not matched to a gene: 9. This CDR3 region has 16 residues. The CDR3 here is CSASGYRGIMNTEAFF. CDR3 sequence (DNA): TGCAGTGCTAGTGGATACAGGGGGATAATGAACACTGAAGCTTTCTTT.

This clonotype was observed a single time. At one boundary the junction diverges from the germline segment, which might be a read error. The chain recombines TRBV9 with TRBJ2-5; no clear D. In germline, CDR1 is SGDLS, CDR2 YYNGEE. This CDR3 has 12 amino acids. CDR3 amino acids: CVSSVLGYEQYF. The CDR3 region has the DNA TGTGTCAGCAGCGTTCTGGGGTATGAGCAGTACTTC. Full variable domain (outside the CDR3, taken from reference TRBV9 and TRBJ2-5): DSGVTQTPKHLITATGQRVTLRCSPRSGDLSVYWYQQSLDQGLQFLIQYYNGEERAKGNILERFSAQQFPDLHSELNLSSLELGDSALYFCVSSVLGYEQYFGPGTRLLVL.

This clonotype was recorded a few times. J is TRBJ1-2 and V is TRBV6-2 or TRBV6-3, with no clear D. The CDR3 contains 13 residues. Per the germline V gene, CDR1 is MNHEY and CDR2 is SVGEGT. V lost 0 bases to trimming and J lost 7 bases, with 9 bases between them. This CDR3 is CASSYSLLGGYTF. CDR3 DNA sequence: TGTGCCAGCAGTTACTCCCTCTTGGGTGGCTACACCTTC.

This clonotype was seen only a few times. This chain uses TRBV7-6 with TRBJ2-1; D is uncertain. From germline, CDR1 is SGHVS and CDR2 FNYEAQ. The CDR3 runs to 13 residues. V lost 0 bases and J 8 bases, leaving 8 bases between the germline ends. In DNA form, the CDR3 reads TGTGCCAGCAGCTTAGCCCGGGCCGATGAGCAGTTCTTC. It codes for CASSLARADEQFF.

The CDR3 coding sequence is TGCGCCAGCAGCTCGGGAGTCGGTCCCGGGACAGGGTCCTACGAGCAGTACTTC. It encodes CASSSGVGPGTGSYEQYF. This sequence joins TRBV5-1 and TRBJ2-7, with 9 nucleotides matching TRBD1. This CDR3 has 18 amino acids. The germline CDR1 and CDR2 sequences are SGHRS and YFSETQ. V lost 3 bases, J lost 1 base, and 14 bases stayed unmatched.

This chain links TRBV24-1 with TRBJ2-2; D may correspond to TRBD1 or TRBD2 (5 bases each). Germline loops: CDR1 KGHDR, CDR2 SFDVKD. CDR3 size: 16 residues. Between the trimmed V and J ends, which lost 4 bases and 3 bases, there was a span of 14 bases. The CDR3 is CATSDRGGGHTGELFF. CDR3 bases: TGTGCCACCAGTGACCGCGGTGGGGGACACACCGGGGAGCTGTTTTTT.

The V and J genes are TRBV20-1 and TRBJ1-2; D remains unclear. The CDR3 has 14 residues. CDR1 and CDR2 from the germline V gene are DFQATT and SNEGSKA (reference sequence). V was shortened by 0 bases and J by 8 bases, with 16 bases between the two germline ends. The DNA of the CDR3 is TGCAGTGCTAGAGATCCGGTCGAGAGCCACGGCTACACCTTC. Translating it yields CSARDPVESHGYTF.

The CDR3 nucleotides are TGCGCCAGCAGCTCCTGGACTAGCGGTAGCACAGATACGCAGTATTTT. This sequence encodes CASSSWTSGSTDTQYF. The chain couples TRBV5-1 to TRBJ2-3, with TRBD2 matching over 10 bases. The CDR3 has 16 amino acids. V shed 3 bases, J shed 0 bases, and the junction held 4 bases outside the gene matches. Germline values: CDR1 SGHRS, CDR2 YFSETQ.

V is TRBV5-1 and J is TRBJ2-5; 8 bases line up with TRBD2. The DNA end favors TRBJ2-7, so the J call may be wrong. Germline V gene sequence: CDR1 SGHRS, CDR2 YFSETQ. This CDR3 spans 15 amino acids. The CDR3 here is CASSLAGGGRNEQYF. CDR3 bases: TGCGCCAGCAGCTTGGCTGGGGGCGGGAGGAACGAGCAGTACTTC.

This clonotype was picked up one time. V gene TRBV3-1 combines with J gene TRBJ2-1; D not resolved. The J call is doubtful: the DNA matches TRBJ2-7 better. This CDR3 contains 14 residues. Germline CDR1 is LGHDT and CDR2 is YNNKEL (reference sequence). The CDR3 nucleotides read TGTGCCAGCAGCTCCTCGGACGGGTACAATGAGCAGTACTTC. Amino acids: CASSSSDGYNEQYF.

This chain's CDR3 is CASSSRPGGTIGEQFF. In nucleotides, the CDR3 is TGTGCCAGCAGCTCCCGACCAGGCGGGACAATCGGTGAGCAGTTCTTC. This chain joins TRBV9 and TRBJ2-1; TRBD1 or TRBD2 may be the D gene (6 bases each). The CDR3 runs 16 residues. Trimming stripped 4 bases from V and 9 bases from J, with 23 bases between. Germline values: CDR1 SGDLS, CDR2 YYNGEE.

CDR3 in amino acids: CASRPGSNRIQYF. The CDR3 coding sequence is TGTGCCAGCCGCCCCGGGTCCAACCGCATTCAGTACTTC. The chain employs TRBV11-2 and TRBJ2-4; no clear D gene. Germline V gives CDR1 SGHAT, CDR2 FQNNGV. V lost 8 bases and J 9 bases, leaving 17 bases between the germline ends. The CDR3 spans 13 residues.

There are a few counts of this clonotype. V is TRBV12-3 or TRBV12-4 and J is TRBJ1-4, with 9 bases fitting TRBD1. Trimming cost V 5 bases and J 8 bases; bases outside gene matches: 6. The CDR3 spans 14 residues. This chain's CDR3 is CASSQGQGREKLFF. In DNA, the CDR3 is TGTGCCAGCAGTCAGGGACAGGGCAGAGAAAAACTGTTTTTT.

Regarding this clonotype: Possible read error: a much larger clone is one base away. The V call is TRBV29-1, the J call TRBJ2-5; 8 positions match TRBD2. The better agreement between TRBJ2-7 and the DNA end casts doubt on the J call. The CDR3 is 13 residues long. Germline V CDR1 and CDR2: SQVTM, ANQGSEA. CDR3 sequence: CSVGRGLGHEQYF. The CDR3 DNA reads TGCAGCGTTGGGAGGGGACTAGGCCACGAGCAGTACTTC.

CDR3 sequence reads: CASSSYRDRGWDEQYF. CDR3 DNA: TGTGCCAGCAGTAGCTACCGGGACAGGGGTTGGGACGAGCAGTACTTC. This chain links TRBV28 with TRBJ2-7, with 10 bases lining up with TRBD1. Germline values: CDR1 MDHEN, CDR2 SYDVKM. CDR3 length: 16 amino acids. Trimming removed 5 bases from V and 5 bases from J; junction bases left unmatched: 12.

J is TRBJ2-1 and V is TRBV7-2, with 7 nucleotides matching TRBD2. Germline-derived CDR1 and CDR2 are SGHTA and FQGNSA. Trimming removed 4 bases from V and 4 bases from J; junction bases left unmatched: 7. The CDR3 loop spans 15 amino acids. CDR3 region: CASSSGLGGYNEQFF. DNA of the CDR3: TGTGCCAGCAGCTCAGGACTAGGAGGGTACAATGAGCAGTTCTTC. The full variable domain, completed using reference TRBV7-2 and TRBJ2-1, is GAGVSQSPSNKVTEKGKDVELRCDPISGHTALYWYRQSLGQGLEFLIYFQGNSAPDKSGLPSDRFSAERTGGSVSTLTIQRTQQEDSAVYLCASSSGLGGYNEQFFGPGTRLTVL.

V gene TRBV18 combines with J gene TRBJ2-7; D not certain. This CDR3 region has 14 residues. The V end was cut by 0 bases, the J end by 4 bases, with 10 bases between. The V gene's germline CDR1 is KGHSH and CDR2 LQKENI. CDR3 in amino acids: CASSPPNREYEQYF. CDR3 DNA sequence: TGTGCCAGCTCACCACCGAATCGAGAATACGAGCAGTACTTC.